This T cell receptor beta chain is from a study of response to subunit inactivated influenza vaccine. This clonotype was observed a few times. Its antigen is still unknown. Study-level points and caveats: Authors suggested each seasonal flu vaccination may recruit only limited numbers of new T cells.

CDR3 length equals 14 residues. Germline CDR1 and CDR2: SGHTA and FQGNSA. V was pared by 1 base and J by 4 bases, with 2 bases of the junction left unmatched. TCRdb ran MiXCR on the RT-PCR reads and lists one entry per CDR3 protein. The profile shows hundreds of thousands of distinct CDR3 sequences, roughly 9.8% of them singletons. The rearrangement uses TRBV7-2 and TRBJ2-3; 7 positions agree with TRBD1. The clonotype comes from a man aged 45 to 65 who received an inactivated influenza vaccine. The source was PBMCs from blood, collected roughly 46 days after vaccination. The CDR3 region is CASSLDRGSDTQYF. The CDR3 region has the DNA TGTGCCAGCAGCTTAGACAGGGGATCAGATACGCAGTATTTT. Complete variable domain (other parts from reference TRBV7-2 and TRBJ2-3): GAGVSQSPSNKVTEKGKDVELRCDPISGHTALYWYRQSLGQGLEFLIYFQGNSAPDKSGLPSDRFSAERTGGSVSTLTIQRTQQEDSAVYLCASSLDRGSDTQYFGPGTRLTVL.